This T cell receptor (beta chain) appears in the sequencing data of a study of OX40 agonist ivuxolimab in advanced cancers. Describing the broader study: Ivuxolimab was an agonistic, fully human IgG2 monoclonal antibody directed against OX40 (CD134), a costimulatory receptor. Partial responses were achieved by three dose-escalation patients, of whom one had hepatocellular carcinoma and two had cutaneous melanoma. Of the approximately 50 patients in dose escalation, 19 had hepatocellular carcinoma, about 15 had melanoma, 9 had renal cell carcinoma and 9 had head and neck cancer. Prior anti-PD-1, anti-PD-L1 or anti-CTLA-4 therapy was permitted, and checkpoint inhibitors had been received by about 37% of dose-escalation patients. The point of sequencing TCRbeta in the periphery was to test whether ivuxolimab changed TCR sequence diversity and drove clonal T-cell expansion. The paper describes the monotherapy dose-escalation part (N = 52 patients) of the phase I trial of ivuxolimab. Intravenous ivuxolimab was administered to patients every 2 weeks at six dose levels: 0.01, 0.1, 0.3, 1.5, 3 and 10 mg/kg. In the dose-escalation cohort, over 65% of patients were male, and the mean age was about 55 years, with a range of about 20 to 90. The paper's findings and limits, for the study overall: Low levels of normalized T-cell clonal expansion were also seen in some nonresponding patients. On average, CD8+ T cells showed more expanded clones than CD4+ T cells after ivuxolimab. Antigen specificity was not determined for the clonally expanded peripheral T cells. In the 0.1-3.0 mg/kg groups, partial responders had among the lowest normalized peripheral clonal expansion, particularly in CD8+ T cells. At doses from 0.1 to 3.0 mg/kg, clonal expansion was seen in both CD4+ and CD8+ blood T cells between baseline and week 6.

This clone was counted a few times. No antigen is known for it. No per-base quality is available; no much larger clone lies one base away. CDR3 length: 15 amino acids, cysteine to phenylalanine. The retained sequence is limited to the CDR3, 45 bases, with the frame set at the first base. V sheds 3 bases and J sheds 5 bases, leaving 17 bases between their ends. Reading the germline V gene gives CDR1 SGDLS and CDR2 YYNGEE. The trial excluded patients who had a history of autoimmune disease or who were on systemic immunosuppression. Peripheral blood for TCR sequencing was drawn from every dose cohort at baseline, at cycle 4 day 1 and at cycle 7 day 1. The samples were drawn from a first-in-human, open-label, multicenter phase I dose-escalation trial of ivuxolimab. Adults with locally advanced or metastatic melanoma, renal cell carcinoma, hepatocellular carcinoma or head and neck squamous cell carcinoma were enrolled in the trial. Before TCR sequencing, CD4+ and CD8+ T cells were separately sorted from peripheral blood.

Genomic DNA was isolated from the sorted cells so that the TCRbeta CDR3 region could be sequenced. The immunoSEQ Assay was used for sequencing of TCRbeta CDR3 regions. TCRdb's version of the immuneACCESS table is confined to in-frame rearrangements and falls short of the full clone set. An unresolved V gene accounts for under half of the shortfall where checked; the remainder is of unknown origin. The sample yields over 40,000 clones; approximately 84% were counted once. The ten most abundant clones make up 4% to 6% of the sample. Sample: CD4+ or CD8+ T cells sorted from blood, taken in a trial of the OX40 agonist ivuxolimab. The V gene is TRBV9 and the J gene is TRBJ2-5; a confident D gene designation cannot be given. This clonotype was sampled from an adult with an advanced solid tumor such as melanoma, head and neck, liver or kidney cancer. CDR3 protein: CASSAFSGHGETQYF. Here is the DNA: TGTGCCAGCAGCGCCTTTAGTGGGCATGGGGAGACCCAGTACTTC.